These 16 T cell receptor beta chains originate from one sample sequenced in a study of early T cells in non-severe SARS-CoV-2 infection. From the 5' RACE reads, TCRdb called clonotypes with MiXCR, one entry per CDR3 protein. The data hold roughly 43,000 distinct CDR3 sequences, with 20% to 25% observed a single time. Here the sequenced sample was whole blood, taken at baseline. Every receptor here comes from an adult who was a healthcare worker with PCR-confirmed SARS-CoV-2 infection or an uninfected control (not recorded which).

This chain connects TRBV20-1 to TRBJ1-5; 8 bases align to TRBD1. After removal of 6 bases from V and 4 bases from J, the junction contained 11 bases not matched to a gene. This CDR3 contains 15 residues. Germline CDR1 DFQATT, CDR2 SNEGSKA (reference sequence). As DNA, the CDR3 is TGCAGTGCCCAAACTCGGACAGGGCCTAATCAGCCCCAGCATTTT. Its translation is CSAQTRTGPNQPQHF.

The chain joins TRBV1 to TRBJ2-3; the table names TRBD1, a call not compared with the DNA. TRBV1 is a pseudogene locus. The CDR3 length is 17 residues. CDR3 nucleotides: TGCACCAGCAGCCCTCTCTCTGACAGGGAGGGCACAGATACGCAGTATTTT. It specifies CTSSPLSDREGTDTQYF.

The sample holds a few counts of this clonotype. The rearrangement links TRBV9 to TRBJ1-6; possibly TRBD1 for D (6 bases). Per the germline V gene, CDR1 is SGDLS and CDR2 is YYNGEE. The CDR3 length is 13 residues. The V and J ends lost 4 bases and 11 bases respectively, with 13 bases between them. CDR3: CASSPQGYAPLHF. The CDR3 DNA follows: TGTGCCAGCAGCCCGCAGGGGTATGCACCCCTCCACTTT.

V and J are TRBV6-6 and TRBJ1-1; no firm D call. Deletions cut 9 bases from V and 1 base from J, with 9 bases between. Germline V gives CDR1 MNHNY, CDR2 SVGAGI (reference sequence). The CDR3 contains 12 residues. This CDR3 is CASGVGNTEAFF. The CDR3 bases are TGTGCCAGTGGAGTGGGGAACACTGAAGCTTTCTTT.

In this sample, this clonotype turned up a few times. CDR3 protein: CASSGKAGASSYEQYF. Written as DNA, the CDR3 is TGTGCCAGCAGCGGAAAGGCGGGGGCAAGCTCCTACGAGCAGTACTTC. The chain has TRBV7-2 and TRBJ2-7, with D possibly being TRBD2 (7 bases). The germline V and J ends were trimmed by 5 bases and 0 bases, with 17 bases remaining between them. In germline, CDR1 is SGHTA, CDR2 FQGNSA. The CDR3 loop spans 16 amino acids. Together with reference TRBV7-2 and TRBJ2-7, the CDR3 gives the full variable domain: GAGVSQSPSNKVTEKGKDVELRCDPISGHTALYWYRQSLGQGLEFLIYFQGNSAPDKSGLPSDRFSAERTGGSVSTLTIQRTQQEDSAVYLCASSGKAGASSYEQYFGPGTRLTVT.

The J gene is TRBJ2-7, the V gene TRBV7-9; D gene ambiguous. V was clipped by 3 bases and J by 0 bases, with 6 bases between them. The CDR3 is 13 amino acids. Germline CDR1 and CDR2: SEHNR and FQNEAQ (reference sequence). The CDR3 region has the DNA TGTGCCAGCAGCTTTGAGAGCTCCTACGAGCAGTACTTC. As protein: CASSFESSYEQYF.

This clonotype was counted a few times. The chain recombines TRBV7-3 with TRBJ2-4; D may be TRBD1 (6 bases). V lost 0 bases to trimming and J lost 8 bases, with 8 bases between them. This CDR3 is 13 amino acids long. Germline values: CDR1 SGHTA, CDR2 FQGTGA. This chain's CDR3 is CASSLTRQDIQYF. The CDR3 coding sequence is TGTGCCAGCAGCTTAACGCGACAGGACATTCAGTACTTC.

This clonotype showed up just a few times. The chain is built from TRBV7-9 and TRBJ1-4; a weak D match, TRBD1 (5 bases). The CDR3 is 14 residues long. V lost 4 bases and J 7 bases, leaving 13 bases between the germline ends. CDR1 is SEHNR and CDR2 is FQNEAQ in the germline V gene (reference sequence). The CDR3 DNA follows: TGTGCCAGCAGCTCCCAGGGTTTTGGTGAAAAACTGTTTTTT. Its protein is CASSSQGFGEKLFF. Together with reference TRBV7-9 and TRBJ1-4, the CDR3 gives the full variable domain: DTGVSQNPRHKITKRGQNVTFRCDPISEHNRLYWYRQTLGQGPEFLTYFQNEAQLEKSRLLSDRFSAERPKGSFSTLEIQRTEQGDSAMYLCASSSQGFGEKLFFGSGTQLSVL.

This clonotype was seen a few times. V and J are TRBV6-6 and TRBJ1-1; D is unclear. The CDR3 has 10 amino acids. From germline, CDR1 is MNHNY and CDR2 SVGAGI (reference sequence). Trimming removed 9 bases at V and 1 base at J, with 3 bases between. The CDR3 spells CASKNTEAFF. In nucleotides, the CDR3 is TGTGCCAGTAAGAACACTGAAGCTTTCTTT.

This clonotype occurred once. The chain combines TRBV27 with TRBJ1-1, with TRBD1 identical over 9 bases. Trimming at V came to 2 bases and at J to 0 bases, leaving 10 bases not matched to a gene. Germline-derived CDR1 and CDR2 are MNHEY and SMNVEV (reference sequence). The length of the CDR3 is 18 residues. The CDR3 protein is CASSLNWDRALVNTEAFF. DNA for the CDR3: TGTGCCAGCAGTTTAAACTGGGACAGGGCGTTGGTGAACACTGAAGCTTTCTTT.

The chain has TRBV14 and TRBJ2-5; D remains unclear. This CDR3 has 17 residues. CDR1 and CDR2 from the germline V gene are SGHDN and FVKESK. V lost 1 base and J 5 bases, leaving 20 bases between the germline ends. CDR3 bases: TGTGCCAGCAGCCAAGTTAGGGCTACACCACGTTCCGAGACCCAGTACTTC. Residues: CASSQVRATPRSETQYF.

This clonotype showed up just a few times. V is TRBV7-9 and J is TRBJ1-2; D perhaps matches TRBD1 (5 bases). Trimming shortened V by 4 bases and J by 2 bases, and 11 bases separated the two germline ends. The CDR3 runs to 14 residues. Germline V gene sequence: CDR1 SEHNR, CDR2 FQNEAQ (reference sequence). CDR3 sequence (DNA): TGTGCCAGCAGCTCAGGGCCAGGGAACTATGGCTACACCTTC. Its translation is CASSSGPGNYGYTF.

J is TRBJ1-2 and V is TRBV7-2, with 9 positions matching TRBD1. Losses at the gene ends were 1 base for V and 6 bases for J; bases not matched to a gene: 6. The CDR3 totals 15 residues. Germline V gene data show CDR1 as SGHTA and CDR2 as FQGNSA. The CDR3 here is CASSLVTGGTDGYTF. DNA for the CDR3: TGTGCCAGCAGCTTAGTTACAGGGGGCACGGATGGCTACACCTTC. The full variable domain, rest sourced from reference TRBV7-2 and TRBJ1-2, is GAGVSQSPSNKVTEKGKDVELRCDPISGHTALYWYRQSLGQGLEFLIYFQGNSAPDKSGLPSDRFSAERTGGSVSTLTIQRTQQEDSAVYLCASSLVTGGTDGYTFGSGTRLTVV.

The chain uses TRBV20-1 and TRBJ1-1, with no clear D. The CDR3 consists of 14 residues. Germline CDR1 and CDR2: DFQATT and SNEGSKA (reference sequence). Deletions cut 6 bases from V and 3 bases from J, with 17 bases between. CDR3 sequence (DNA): TGCAGTGCCCCCAAGGGAGGCGGTGACACTGAAGCTTTCTTT. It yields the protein CSAPKGGGDTEAFF.

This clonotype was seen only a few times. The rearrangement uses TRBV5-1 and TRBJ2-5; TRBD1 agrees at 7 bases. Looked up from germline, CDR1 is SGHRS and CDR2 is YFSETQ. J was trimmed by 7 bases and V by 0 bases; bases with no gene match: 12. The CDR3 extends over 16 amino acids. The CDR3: CASSLARSTGAVTQYF. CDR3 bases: TGCGCCAGCAGCTTGGCCCGAAGCACAGGGGCGGTGACCCAGTACTTC.

CDR3: CASSYDRGTEAFF. The CDR3 nucleotides are TGTGCCAGCAGCTATGACAGGGGCACTGAAGCTTTCTTT. The chain joins TRBV7-8 to TRBJ1-1; the match to TRBD1 covers 8 bases. The CDR3 is made up of 13 amino acids. With V trimmed by 4 bases and J by 4 bases, 2 bases remained unmatched. Germline loops: CDR1 SGHVS, CDR2 FQNEAQ. The whole variable domain, remainder taken from reference TRBV7-8 and TRBJ1-1, is GAGVSQSPRYKVAKRGQDVALRCDPISGHVSLFWYQQALGQGPEFLTYFQNEAQLDKSGLPSDRFFAERPEGSVSTLKIQRTQQEDSAVYLCASSYDRGTEAFFGQGTRLTVV.